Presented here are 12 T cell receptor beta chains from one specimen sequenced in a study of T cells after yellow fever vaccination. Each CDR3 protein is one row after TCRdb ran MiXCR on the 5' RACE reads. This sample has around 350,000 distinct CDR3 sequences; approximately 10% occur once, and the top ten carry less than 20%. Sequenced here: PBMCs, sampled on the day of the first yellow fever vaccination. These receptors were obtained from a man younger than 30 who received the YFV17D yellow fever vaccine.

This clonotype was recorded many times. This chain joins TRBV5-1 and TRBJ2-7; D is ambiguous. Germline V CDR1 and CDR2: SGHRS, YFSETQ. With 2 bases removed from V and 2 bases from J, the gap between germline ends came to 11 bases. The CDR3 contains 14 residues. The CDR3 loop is CASSFRPNTYEQYF. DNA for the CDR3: TGCGCCAGCAGCTTCCGACCCAACACCTACGAGCAGTACTTC.

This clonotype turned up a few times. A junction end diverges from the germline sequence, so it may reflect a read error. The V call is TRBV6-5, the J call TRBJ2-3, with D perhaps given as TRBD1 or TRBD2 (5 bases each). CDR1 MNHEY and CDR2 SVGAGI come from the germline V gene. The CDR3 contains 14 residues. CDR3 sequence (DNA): TGTGCCAGCAGTCACTCGGGACGTTTCGATACGCAGTATTTT. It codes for CASSHSGRFDTQYF.

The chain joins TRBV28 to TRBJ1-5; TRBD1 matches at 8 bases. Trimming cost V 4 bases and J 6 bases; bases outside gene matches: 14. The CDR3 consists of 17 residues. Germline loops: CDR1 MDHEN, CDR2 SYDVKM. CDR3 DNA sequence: TGTGCCAGCAGTTCCAGGGGGCCCAGCATTTTTCTTCAGCCCCAGCATTTT. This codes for CASSSRGPSIFLQPQHF.

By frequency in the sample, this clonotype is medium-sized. The CDR3 DNA reads TGTGCCAGCAGTTTCGGGGGGGTGTACAATGAGCAGTTCTTC. Translating gives CASSFGGVYNEQFF. The rearrangement uses TRBV28 and TRBJ2-1; TRBD2 matches 8 bases. CDR1 and CDR2 from the germline V gene are MDHEN and SYDVKM. J was trimmed by 4 bases and V by 3 bases; bases with no gene match: 2. The CDR3 spans 14 residues.

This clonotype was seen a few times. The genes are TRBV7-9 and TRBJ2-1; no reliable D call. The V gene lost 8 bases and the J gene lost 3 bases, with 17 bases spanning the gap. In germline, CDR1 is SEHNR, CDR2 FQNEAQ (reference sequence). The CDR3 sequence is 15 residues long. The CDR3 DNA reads TGTGCCAGCGCGAGGTACCCAGATAGCTACAATGAGCAGTTCTTC. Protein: CASARYPDSYNEQFF.

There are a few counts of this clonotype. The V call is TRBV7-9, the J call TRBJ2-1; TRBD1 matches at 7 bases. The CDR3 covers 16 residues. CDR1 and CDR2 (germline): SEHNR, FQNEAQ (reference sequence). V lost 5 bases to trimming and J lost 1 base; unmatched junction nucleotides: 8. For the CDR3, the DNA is TGTGCCAGCAGCCAGAACAGGGGCGGGTCCTACAATGAGCAGTTCTTC. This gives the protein CASSQNRGGSYNEQFF.

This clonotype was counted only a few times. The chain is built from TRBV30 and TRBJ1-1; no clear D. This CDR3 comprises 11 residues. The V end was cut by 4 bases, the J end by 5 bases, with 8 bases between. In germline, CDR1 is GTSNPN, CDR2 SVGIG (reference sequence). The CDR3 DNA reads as TGTGCCTGGACCAGAGGGACTGAAGCTTTCTTT. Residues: CAWTRGTEAFF.

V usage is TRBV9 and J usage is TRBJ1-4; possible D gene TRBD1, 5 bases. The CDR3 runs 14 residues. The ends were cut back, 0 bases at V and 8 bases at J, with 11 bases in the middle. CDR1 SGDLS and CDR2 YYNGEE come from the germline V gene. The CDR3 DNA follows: TGTGCCAGCAGCGTAGGCGGGACTGAAGAAAAACTGTTTTTT. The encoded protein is CASSVGGTEEKLFF.

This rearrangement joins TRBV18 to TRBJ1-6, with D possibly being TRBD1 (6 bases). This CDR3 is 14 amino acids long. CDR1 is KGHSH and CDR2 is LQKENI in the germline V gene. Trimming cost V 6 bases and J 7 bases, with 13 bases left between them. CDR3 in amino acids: CASSQGSGNSPLHF. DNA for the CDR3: TGTGCCAGCTCGCAGGGGAGTGGGAATTCACCCCTCCACTTT.

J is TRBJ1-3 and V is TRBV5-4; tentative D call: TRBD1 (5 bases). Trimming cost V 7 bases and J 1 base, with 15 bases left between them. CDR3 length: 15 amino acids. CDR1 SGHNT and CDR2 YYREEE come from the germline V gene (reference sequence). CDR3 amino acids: CASARQGGSGNTIYF. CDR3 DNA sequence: TGTGCCAGCGCCCGGCAGGGTGGGTCTGGAAACACCATATATTTT.

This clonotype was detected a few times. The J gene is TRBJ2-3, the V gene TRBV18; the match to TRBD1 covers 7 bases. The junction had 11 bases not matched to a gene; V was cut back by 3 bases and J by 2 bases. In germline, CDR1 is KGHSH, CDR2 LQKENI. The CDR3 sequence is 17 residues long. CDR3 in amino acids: CASSPQLGTAYTDTQYF. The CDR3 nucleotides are TGTGCCAGCTCACCGCAGCTCGGGACAGCATACACAGATACGCAGTATTTT.

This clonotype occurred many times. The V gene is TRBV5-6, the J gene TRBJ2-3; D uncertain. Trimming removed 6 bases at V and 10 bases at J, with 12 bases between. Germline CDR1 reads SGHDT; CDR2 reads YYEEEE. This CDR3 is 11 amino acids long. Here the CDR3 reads CASTGGVSQYF. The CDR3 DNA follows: TGTGCCAGCACCGGCGGAGTTTCGCAGTATTTT.